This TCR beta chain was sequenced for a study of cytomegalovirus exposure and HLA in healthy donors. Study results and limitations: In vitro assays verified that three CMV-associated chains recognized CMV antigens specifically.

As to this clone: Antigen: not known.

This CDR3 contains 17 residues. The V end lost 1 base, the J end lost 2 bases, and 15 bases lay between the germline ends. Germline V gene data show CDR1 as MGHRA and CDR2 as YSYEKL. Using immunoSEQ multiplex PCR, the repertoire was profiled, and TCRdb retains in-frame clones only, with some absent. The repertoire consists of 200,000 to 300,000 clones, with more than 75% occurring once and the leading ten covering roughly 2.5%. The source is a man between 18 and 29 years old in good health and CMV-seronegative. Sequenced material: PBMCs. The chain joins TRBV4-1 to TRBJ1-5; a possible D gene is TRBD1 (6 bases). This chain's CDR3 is CASSQGSSWTGNQPQHF. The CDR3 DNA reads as TGCGCCAGCAGCCAAGGATCCTCCTGGACAGGCAATCAGCCCCAGCATTTT.